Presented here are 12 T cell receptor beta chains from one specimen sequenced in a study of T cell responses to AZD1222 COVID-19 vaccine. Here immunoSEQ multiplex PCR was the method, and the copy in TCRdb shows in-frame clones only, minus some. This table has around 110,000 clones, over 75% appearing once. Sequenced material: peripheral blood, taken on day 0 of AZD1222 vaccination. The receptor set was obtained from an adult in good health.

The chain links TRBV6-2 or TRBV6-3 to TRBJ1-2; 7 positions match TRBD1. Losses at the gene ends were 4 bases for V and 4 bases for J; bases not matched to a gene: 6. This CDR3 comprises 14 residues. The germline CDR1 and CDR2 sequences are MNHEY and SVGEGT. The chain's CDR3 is CASSWDRSFYGYTF. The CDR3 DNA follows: TGTGCCAGCAGTTGGGACAGATCCTTCTATGGCTACACCTTC.

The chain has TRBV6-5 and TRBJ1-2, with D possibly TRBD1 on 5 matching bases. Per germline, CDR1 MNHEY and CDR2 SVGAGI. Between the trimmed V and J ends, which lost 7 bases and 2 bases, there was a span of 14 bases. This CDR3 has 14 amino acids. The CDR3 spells CASKGGAVNYGYTF. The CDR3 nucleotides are TGTGCCAGCAAAGGAGGGGCGGTGAACTATGGCTACACCTTC.

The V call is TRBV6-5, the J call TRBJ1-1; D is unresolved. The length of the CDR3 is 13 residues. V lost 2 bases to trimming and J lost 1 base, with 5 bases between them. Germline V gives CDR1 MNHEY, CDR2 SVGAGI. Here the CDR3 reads CASSYNWNTEAFF. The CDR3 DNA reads TGTGCCAGCAGTTACAACTGGAACACTGAAGCTTTCTTT.

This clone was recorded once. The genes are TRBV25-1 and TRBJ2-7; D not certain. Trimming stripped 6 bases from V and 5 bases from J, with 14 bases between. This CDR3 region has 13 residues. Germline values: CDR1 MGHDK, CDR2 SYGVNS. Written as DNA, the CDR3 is TGTGCCAGCAGCCCAGGTGTGCTAAACGAGCAGTACTTC. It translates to CASSPGVLNEQYF.

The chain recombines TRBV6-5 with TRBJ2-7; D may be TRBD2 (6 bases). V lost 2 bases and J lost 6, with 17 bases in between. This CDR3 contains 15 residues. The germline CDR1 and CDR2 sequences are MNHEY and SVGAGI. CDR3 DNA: TGTGCCAGCAGTTACGGGACCCCCTTGGGAGGCGAGCAGTACTTC. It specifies CASSYGTPLGGEQYF.

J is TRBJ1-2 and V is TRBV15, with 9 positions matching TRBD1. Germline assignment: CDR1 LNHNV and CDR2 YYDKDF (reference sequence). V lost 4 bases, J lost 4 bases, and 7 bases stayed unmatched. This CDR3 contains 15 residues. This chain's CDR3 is CATSKPGQGIYGYTF. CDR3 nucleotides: TGTGCCACCAGCAAGCCGGGACAGGGAATCTATGGCTACACCTTC.

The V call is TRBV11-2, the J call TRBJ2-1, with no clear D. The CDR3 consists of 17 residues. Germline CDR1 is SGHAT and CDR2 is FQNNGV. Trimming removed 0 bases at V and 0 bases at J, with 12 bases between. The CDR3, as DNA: TGTGCCAGCAGCTTAGATCCCCCTTATAGCTCCTACAATGAGCAGTTCTTC. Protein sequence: CASSLDPPYSSYNEQFF.

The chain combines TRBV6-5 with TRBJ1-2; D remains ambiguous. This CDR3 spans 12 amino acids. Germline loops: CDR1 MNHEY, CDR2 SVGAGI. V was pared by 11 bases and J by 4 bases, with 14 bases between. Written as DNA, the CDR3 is TGTGCCGTACGGGCAGGAGGCTATGGCTACACCTTC. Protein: CAVRAGGYGYTF.

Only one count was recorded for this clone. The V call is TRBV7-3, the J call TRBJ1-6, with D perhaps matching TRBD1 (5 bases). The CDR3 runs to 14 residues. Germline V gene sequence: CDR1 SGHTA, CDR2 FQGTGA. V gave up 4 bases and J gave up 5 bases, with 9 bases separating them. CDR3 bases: TGTGCCAGCAGCTCGGGACCTCATAATTCACCCCTCCACTTT. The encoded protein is CASSSGPHNSPLHF.

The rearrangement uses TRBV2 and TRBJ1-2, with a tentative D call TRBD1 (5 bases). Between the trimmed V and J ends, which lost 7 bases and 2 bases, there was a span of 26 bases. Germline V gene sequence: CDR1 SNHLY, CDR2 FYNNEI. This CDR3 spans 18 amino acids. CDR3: CASKKNLGTDSINYGYTF. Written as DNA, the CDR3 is TGTGCCAGCAAAAAAAATCTGGGGACCGACTCCATAAACTATGGCTACACCTTC.

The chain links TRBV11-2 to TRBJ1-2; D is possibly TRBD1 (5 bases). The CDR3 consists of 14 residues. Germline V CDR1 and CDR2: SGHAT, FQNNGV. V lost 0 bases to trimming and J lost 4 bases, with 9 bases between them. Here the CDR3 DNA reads TGTGCCAGCAGCTTAGATCAGGGCCCCTATGGCTACACCTTC. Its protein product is CASSLDQGPYGYTF.

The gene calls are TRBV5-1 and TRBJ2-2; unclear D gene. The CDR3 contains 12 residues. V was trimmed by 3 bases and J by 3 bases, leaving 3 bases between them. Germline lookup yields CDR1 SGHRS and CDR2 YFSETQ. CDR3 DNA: TGCGCCAGCAGCTGGGACACCGGGGAGCTGTTTTTT. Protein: CASSWDTGELFF.